The clone carrying this T cell receptor (beta chain) showed up just once. The sample is drawn from a study of blood T cell repertoires in COVID-19. The wider study: PBMCs, B-cell-depleted T cells, or T cells provided the cDNA or gDNA that made up the material.

Assay used: immunoSEQ multiplex PCR; TCRdb lists only in-frame clones, some missing. There are roughly 150,000 clones in the sample; around 77% occur only once, and 2.8% lies in the top ten. In germline, CDR1 is MNHNY, CDR2 SVGAGI (reference sequence). V was clipped by 2 bases and J by 8 bases; unmatched bases: 4. The CDR3 totals 13 residues. The chain combines TRBV6-6 with TRBJ1-2; 8 nucleotides align to TRBD1. This receptor was taken from a man aged 70-80 years with acute or convalescent COVID-19. Sequencing used peripheral blood. CDR3 bases: TGTGCCAGCAGTTACCCGACAGGGGACGGCTACACCTTC. It codes for CASSYPTGDGYTF.